This TCR beta chain was documented in a study of cytomegalovirus exposure and HLA in healthy donors. Broader study findings: Later on, a genetic analysis was performed. It linked a missense variant in DCLRE1C with V- and J-gene trimming of TCR beta.

For this clone: The antigen is not known.

The PCR had 60 Vbeta and 13 Jbeta primers. This table comes from immunoSEQ multiplex PCR, and its TCRdb copy is limited to in-frame clones, with some not included. This specimen shows about 130,000 clones; the ten leading clones hold 1.5% to 2%. The CDR3 sequence is 19 residues long. CDR1 and CDR2 (germline): LNHNV, YYDKDF (reference sequence). V dropped 0 bases and J dropped 1; count of bases not matched to a gene: 15. The V gene is TRBV15, the J gene TRBJ2-7, with TRBD2 matching 7 bases. The sequenced material came from PBMCs. This TCR was sampled from a woman between 35 and 50 years old in good health and CMV-seropositive. The CDR3, as DNA: TGTGCCACCAGCAGAGATCTCCAGGATCCTAGCGGCAAGTCCTACGAGCAGTACTTC. As protein: CATSRDLQDPSGKSYEQYF.